Listed below are T cell receptor beta chains from one sample, sequenced in a study of cytomegalovirus exposure and HLA in healthy donors. Sequencing was performed with immunoSEQ multiplex PCR; in TCRdb, only in-frame clones are kept and a portion is missing. This sample yields about 140,000 clones, of which more than 70% are seen a single time; around 2.4% belongs to the top ten. The source material was PBMCs. These receptors were collected from a man aged 45-65 years in good health and CMV-seronegative. Both conserved end residues are part of each CDR3. Each record gives: J gene, clone size, V gene, D gene, CDR3 protein, CDR3 DNA. D genes are given only for firm matches. The listing skips clone size in some rows; elsewhere it reads once, few, many or a size class.

TRBJ1-3	NA	TRBV29-1	NA	CSVVEVGNTIYF	TGCAGCGTTGTCGAGGTCGGAAACACCATATATTTT
TRBJ2-2	NA	TRBV27	NA	CASSLLGHPNTGELFF	TGTGCCAGCAGTTTATTGGGGCACCCGAACACCGGGGAGCTGTTTTTT
TRBJ1-2	NA	TRBV29-1	TRBD1	CSAVAGTGNYGYTF	TGCAGCGCTGTGGCGGGGACAGGGAACTATGGCTACACCTTC
TRBJ1-5	NA	TRBV27	TRBD1	CASSLTRGVSDQPQHF	TGTGCCAGCAGTTTAACCAGGGGGGTCAGTGACCAGCCCCAGCATTTT
TRBJ1-5	NA	TRBV7-9	NA	CASSSSGMGQPQHF	TGTGCCAGCAGTTCGTCAGGGATGGGTCAGCCCCAGCATTTT
TRBJ2-3	NA	TRBV9	TRBD1	CASTSWGTGVQYF	TGTGCCAGCACCTCCTGGGGGACAGGGGTGCAGTATTTT
TRBJ2-3	NA	TRBV7-9	TRBD2	CASSLPQLAGGKDTQYF	TGTGCCAGCAGCTTACCTCAACTAGCGGGGGGCAAAGATACGCAGTATTTT
TRBJ1-2	few	TRBV5-1	NA	CASRQDQGNWGYGYTF	TGCGCCAGCAGGCAAGACCAGGGAAATTGGGGCTATGGCTACACCTTC
TRBJ1-1	NA	TRBV20-1	TRBD1	CSARTGGTAFF	TGCAGTGCTAGGACAGGGGGAACAGCTTTCTTT
TRBJ1-1	NA	TRBV5-1	NA	CASSSVGAGTTEAFF	TGCGCCAGCAGCTCGGTGGGGGCAGGGACCACTGAAGCTTTCTTT
TRBJ1-5	once	TRBV12-5	TRBD1	CASGGTDGSSQPQHF	TGTGCTAGTGGGGGGACAGACGGGTCGAGTCAGCCCCAGCATTTT
TRBJ2-2	few	TRBV4-1	TRBD1	CASSQGTGSFAGELFF	TGCGCCAGCAGCCAAGGGACAGGGAGTTTCGCCGGGGAGCTGTTTTTT
TRBJ2-2	NA	TRBV7-2	TRBD1	CASSFFRGQRVTGELFF	TGTGCCAGCAGCTTCTTCAGGGGGCAACGTGTCACCGGGGAGCTGTTTTTT
TRBJ2-5	NA	TRBV14	TRBD1	CASSQGSGTELRETQYF	TGTGCCAGCAGCCAAGGATCCGGGACAGAGTTACGCGAGACCCAGTACTTC
TRBJ2-1	NA	TRBV19	NA	CASSIVLASYNEQFF	TGTGCCAGTAGTATAGTGTTAGCTTCCTACAATGAGCAGTTCTTC
TRBJ2-5	NA	TRBV19	NA	CASRSGTYPPAETQYF	TGTGCCAGTAGGTCCGGGACTTATCCCCCGGCGGAGACCCAGTACTTC
TRBJ1-1	NA	TRBV5-4	TRBD1	CASSFEQGANTEAFF	TGTGCCAGCAGTTTCGAACAGGGGGCGAACACTGAAGCTTTCTTT
TRBJ1-1	NA	TRBV9	TRBD1	CASSVGQGAEAFF	TGTGCCAGCAGCGTAGGACAGGGGGCTGAAGCTTTCTTT
TRBJ1-3	NA	TRBV9	NA	CASSVAVTGLPNTIYF	TGTGCCAGCAGCGTAGCTGTGACAGGACTTCCAAACACCATATATTTT
TRBJ2-1	NA	TRBV6-4	NA	CASSDRCEQFF	TGTGCCAGCAGTGACCGGTGTGAGCAGTTCTTC
TRBJ1-2	NA	TRBV19	TRBD1	CASRPVGQGAYGYTF	TGTGCCAGTAGACCTGTGGGACAGGGGGCCTATGGCTACACCTTC
TRBJ1-1	NA	TRBV9	NA	CASSYRAGEEAFF	TGTGCCAGCAGCTACCGTGCGGGGGAAGAAGCTTTCTTT
TRBJ2-2	NA	TRBV30	TRBD2	CAWGWGRTSGSGELFF	TGTGCCTGGGGGTGGGGTAGGACTAGCGGGAGCGGGGAGCTGTTTTTT
TRBJ2-7	NA	TRBV30	NA	CAWGLGRDEQYF	TGTGCCTGGGGCCTAGGGAGAGACGAGCAGTACTTC
TRBJ1-1	NA	TRBV7-9	TRBD1	CASSQGDTEAFF	TGTGCCAGCAGCCAGGGGGACACTGAAGCTTTCTTT
TRBJ1-2	NA	TRBV5-3	NA	CARSLEGGYTF	TGTGCCAGAAGCTTGGAGGGGGGCTACACCTTC
TRBJ2-3	NA	TRBV30	TRBD2	CAWSVFAGDKDTQYF	TGTGCCTGGAGTGTCTTTGCGGGGGATAAAGATACGCAGTATTTT
TRBJ1-1	NA	TRBV7-9	NA	CASSLGPEVEAFF	TGTGCCAGTAGCTTAGGCCCGGAGGTTGAAGCTTTCTTT
TRBJ1-4	NA	TRBV5-1	NA	CASSLEGRAGEKLFF	TGCGCCAGCAGCTTGGAAGGGCGGGCGGGCGAAAAACTGTTTTTT
TRBJ2-7	few	TRBV2	NA	CASSEAGKGGDSYEQYF	TGTGCCAGCAGTGAAGCGGGCAAGGGGGGGGACTCCTACGAGCAGTACTTC
TRBJ2-2	NA	TRBV2	NA	CASSDGRSNTGELFF	TGTGCCAGCAGTGATGGCAGGTCGAACACCGGGGAGCTGTTTTTT
TRBJ1-1	NA	TRBV28	NA	CASSSPQRARTEAFF	TGTGCCAGCAGTTCCCCCCAGAGGGCCCGAACTGAAGCTTTCTTT
TRBJ1-3	NA	TRBV9	TRBD1	CASSTDRGGNTIYF	TGTGCCAGCAGCACAGACAGGGGGGGAAACACCATATATTTT
TRBJ1-1	NA	TRBV7-2	NA	CASSLASAKLSEAFF	TGTGCCAGCAGCTTAGCGTCCGCCAAATTGAGTGAAGCTTTCTTT
TRBJ2-1	NA	TRBV11-3	NA	CASSLDTSHGNEQFF	TGTGCCAGCAGCTTAGATACTAGCCATGGGAATGAGCAGTTCTTC
TRBJ1-6	NA	TRBV7-9	NA	CATRGENSPLHF	TGTGCCACCCGGGGGGAGAATTCACCCCTCCACTTT
TRBJ2-7	few	TRBV18	TRBD1	CASSPDRAEEQYF	TGTGCCAGCTCGCCGGACAGGGCTGAAGAGCAGTACTTC
TRBJ2-5	NA	TRBV19	TRBD2	CASSIIPSGSSQETQYF	TGTGCCAGTAGTATAATTCCTAGCGGGTCTTCCCAAGAGACCCAGTACTTC
TRBJ1-1	NA	TRBV9	TRBD1	CASSEGQLNTEAFF	TGTGCCAGCAGCGAGGGACAGTTGAACACTGAAGCTTTCTTT
TRBJ2-5	NA	TRBV5-1	TRBD1	CASSPDRGVRETQYF	TGCGCCAGCAGCCCGGACAGGGGAGTTCGGGAGACCCAGTACTTC
TRBJ2-3	NA	TRBV7-3	TRBD1	CASSRTGASTDTQYF	TGTGCCAGCAGCCGGACAGGGGCGAGCACAGATACGCAGTATTTT
TRBJ2-5	NA	TRBV15	NA	CATSRDGPGAGEETQYF	TGTGCCACCAGCAGAGATGGGCCAGGGGCGGGGGAAGAGACCCAGTACTTC
TRBJ1-2	NA	TRBV6-5	TRBD1	CASSFTGVANYGYTF	TGTGCCAGCAGTTTCACAGGGGTCGCTAACTATGGCTACACCTTC
TRBJ1-4	NA	TRBV6-6	TRBD1	CASRHRGPTNEKLFF	TGTGCCAGCAGACACAGGGGACCCACTAATGAAAAACTGTTTTTT
TRBJ2-3	NA	TRBV5-1	NA	CASSLARAPTDTQYF	TGCGCCAGCAGCTTGGCCAGGGCCCCCACAGATACGCAGTATTTT
TRBJ2-7	NA	TRBV29-1	NA	CSVWLREVYEQYF	TGCAGCGTTTGGCTCAGGGAGGTCTACGAGCAGTACTTC
TRBJ1-5	NA	TRBV28	NA	CASSSLVRPQHF	TGTGCCAGCAGTTCTTTAGTCCGGCCCCAGCATTTT
TRBJ2-5	few	TRBV7-9	TRBD1	CASSRTGGWETQYF	TGTGCCAGCAGCCGTACAGGGGGCTGGGAGACCCAGTACTTC